The next 28 T cell receptor beta chains were all read from a single sample in a study of shared clonotypes between healthy human individuals. Sequenced by immunoSEQ multiplex PCR; TCRdb stores in-frame clones only, minus some. This table holds about 2.3 million clones, over 90% found once. Input material: naive CD4+ T cells from PBMCs. Subset given: CD45RA+ positively selected. These receptors all stem from a man younger than 30 in good health. Some clones in this sample may be carry-over from other donors' samples.

A word on this clone: With a much larger clone just one base away, this may be a read error. Different DNA sequences within this sample yield the same CDR3. V and J are TRBV20-1 and TRBJ1-1; D remains ambiguous. Germline loops: CDR1 DFQATT, CDR2 SNEGSKA (reference sequence). Trimming shortened V by 2 bases and J by 1 base, and 2 bases separated the two germline ends. This CDR3 has 11 amino acids. Here the CDR3 DNA reads TGCAGTGCTAGATCGAACACTGAAGCTTTCTTT. Encoded protein: CSARSNTEAFF.

Regarding this clone: Other DNA sequences in the same sample also yield this CDR3. The chain recombines TRBV18 with TRBJ2-7; 9 nucleotides match TRBD2. Germline-derived CDR1 and CDR2 are KGHSH and LQKENI. This CDR3 has 14 residues. V was clipped by 3 bases and J by 2 bases; unmatched bases: 2. The CDR3 DNA is TGTGCCAGCTCACCTGCGGGAGGGCCCTACGAGCAGTACTTC. This sequence encodes CASSPAGGPYEQYF. Drawing the rest from reference TRBV18 and TRBJ2-7, the complete variable domain is NAGVMQNPRHLVRRRGQEARLRCSPMKGHSHVYWYRQLPEEGLKFMVYLQKENIIDESGMPKERFSAEFPKEGPSILRIQQVVRGDSAAYFCASSPAGGPYEQYFGPGTRLTVT.

The rearrangement joins TRBV2 to TRBJ2-3; tentative D call: TRBD2 (6 bases). This CDR3 is built from 16 residues. V gave up 2 bases and J gave up 5 bases, with 17 bases separating them. Germline CDR1 is SNHLY and CDR2 is FYNNEI. Here the CDR3 DNA reads TGTGCCAGCAGTGAACTTAGGCTTACCGGGGGAGATACGCAGTATTTT. It yields the protein CASSELRLTGGDTQYF.

J is TRBJ2-2 and V is TRBV7-2; possible D gene TRBD2, 6 bases. The CDR3 consists of 16 residues. Trimming left V 6 bases short and J 2 bases short, with 16 bases between. CDR1 SGHTA and CDR2 FQGNSA come from the germline V gene. The CDR3 here is CASSLNGGTNTGELFF. In DNA, the CDR3 is TGTGCCAGCAGTTTAAACGGCGGGACCAACACCGGGGAGCTGTTTTTT.

The chain is built from TRBV19 and TRBJ2-2; TRBD1 is a possible D gene (5 bases). V dropped 5 bases and J dropped 6 bases, with 10 bases sitting between them. CDR3 length equals 13 residues. The V gene's germline CDR1 is LNHDA and CDR2 SQIVND (reference sequence). The CDR3 DNA reads TGTGCCAGTAGTCAGGGAATTGCCGGGGAGCTGTTTTTT. Its protein product is CASSQGIAGELFF.

This chain links TRBV7-2 with TRBJ2-7; 9 bases are shared with TRBD1. This CDR3 comprises 15 residues. Germline assignment: CDR1 SGHTA and CDR2 FQGNSA. Trimming removed 4 bases from V and 4 bases from J; junction bases left unmatched: 8. CDR3 in amino acids: CASSSPGTGNYEQYF. CDR3 nucleotides: TGTGCCAGCAGCTCACCCGGGACAGGGAATTACGAGCAGTACTTC.

Comments on this clone: The same CDR3 is also encoded by other DNA sequences in this sample. The V call is TRBV18, the J call TRBJ2-1; no reliable D call. The CDR3 loop spans 14 amino acids. The germline V gene has CDR1 KGHSH and CDR2 LQKENI. Trimming cost V 3 bases and J 4 bases, with 10 bases left between them. Here the CDR3 reads CASSPSDGYNEQFF. The CDR3 DNA reads as TGTGCCAGCTCACCTTCGGACGGGTACAATGAGCAGTTCTTC.

The gene calls are TRBV28 and TRBJ2-1; 12 bases line up with TRBD2. CDR1 and CDR2 (germline): MDHEN, SYDVKM. The CDR3 covers 16 residues. V shed 5 bases, J shed 1 base, and the junction held 3 bases outside the gene matches. For the CDR3, the DNA is TGTGCCAGCAGTCGACTAGCGGGAGTTTCCTACAATGAGCAGTTCTTC. This sequence encodes CASSRLAGVSYNEQFF.

This chain uses TRBV5-6 with TRBJ2-5; D is possibly TRBD2 (5 bases). Trimming removed 3 bases at V and 6 bases at J, with 18 bases between. The CDR3 runs to 15 residues. Germline V gene sequence: CDR1 SGHDT, CDR2 YYEEEE. CDR3 in amino acids: CASSSPYLDGKTQYF. CDR3 nucleotides: TGTGCCAGCAGCTCACCCTACCTCGACGGGAAGACCCAGTACTTC.

This chain connects TRBV6-1 to TRBJ2-1; no clear D gene. Trimming took off 1 base at V and 8 bases at J, with 15 bases between the two ends. This CDR3 is built from 15 residues. CDR1 and CDR2 from the germline V gene are MNHNS and SASEGT. CDR3 nucleotides: TGTGCCAGCAGTGAAGGAGGACGGCTACGGGATGAGCAGTTCTTC. Protein product: CASSEGGRLRDEQFF.

A few counts support this clone. The J gene is TRBJ1-1, the V gene TRBV5-1; D is undetermined. Germline CDR1 and CDR2: SGHRS and YFSETQ. The CDR3 extends over 14 amino acids. Trimming cost V 6 bases and J 3 bases, with 15 bases left between them. The CDR3 loop reads CASTVVGWDTEAFF. The DNA for the CDR3 is TGCGCCAGCACGGTGGTGGGATGGGACACTGAAGCTTTCTTT.

The chain links TRBV19 to TRBJ2-7, with 8 positions matching TRBD2. There are 15 residues in the CDR3. Germline V gene data show CDR1 as LNHDA and CDR2 as SQIVND (reference sequence). Trimming removed 3 bases from V and 0 bases from J; junction bases left unmatched: 4. CDR3 DNA sequence: TGTGCCAGTAGTATTCAGCTAGCGGGCTCCTACGAGCAGTACTTC. Translating it yields CASSIQLAGSYEQYF.

This chain joins TRBV15 and TRBJ1-4; possible D gene TRBD1, 6 bases. Germline CDR1 is LNHNV and CDR2 is YYDKDF (reference sequence). Trimming pared 1 base from V and 2 bases from J, leaving 14 bases between. CDR3 length equals 17 residues. The CDR3 region is CATSRGGAGATNEKLFF. DNA for the CDR3: TGTGCCACCAGCAGAGGTGGGGCAGGGGCCACTAATGAAAAACTGTTTTTT.

The V and J genes are TRBV13 and TRBJ2-6; D gene uncertain. V was cut by 2 bases and J by 2 bases, with 1 base left in between. This CDR3 contains 13 residues. Germline V gene lookup returns CDR1 PRHDT and CDR2 FYEKMQ (reference sequence). CDR3 coding DNA: TGTGCCAGCAGCTTACCTGGGGCCAACGTCCTGACTTTC. Translation: CASSLPGANVLTF.

The chain combines TRBV6-1 with TRBJ2-1; 8 nucleotides match TRBD2. Germline loops: CDR1 MNHNS, CDR2 SASEGT. This CDR3 region has 14 residues. Trimming at V came to 6 bases and at J to 0 bases, leaving 1 base not matched to a gene. CDR3 sequence: CASSTSGSYNEQFF. Written as DNA, the CDR3 is TGTGCCAGCAGCACTAGCGGCTCCTACAATGAGCAGTTCTTC.

This clone came up a few times. The chain uses TRBV28 and TRBJ1-2; D call uncertain. Germline lookup yields CDR1 MDHEN and CDR2 SYDVKM. V lost 11 bases to trimming and J lost 4 bases, with 11 bases between them. This CDR3 comprises 11 residues. The CDR3 DNA reads TGTGCCGTCCGGGAGCGCTATGGCTACACCTTC. Its translation: CAVRERYGYTF.

The chain combines TRBV2 with TRBJ1-3; D ambiguous. The length of the CDR3 is 16 residues. V lost 5 bases and J 0 bases, leaving 14 bases between the germline ends. CDR1 and CDR2 from the germline V gene are SNHLY and FYNNEI. The CDR3 DNA reads TGTGCCAGCAGTTGGGAGGGAACGGGCTCTGGAAACACCATATATTTT. It yields the protein CASSWEGTGSGNTIYF.

The chain links TRBV7-9 to TRBJ1-4; D ambiguous. The CDR3 runs to 15 residues. Trimming cost V 1 base and J 5 bases, with 11 bases left between them. Germline lookup yields CDR1 SEHNR and CDR2 FQNEAQ (reference sequence). The CDR3 spells CASSLDGRRNEKLFF. CDR3 in DNA: TGTGCCAGCAGCTTAGATGGACGGAGAAATGAAAAACTGTTTTTT.

The chain recombines TRBV6-6 with TRBJ2-2; the D gene is possibly TRBD2 (5 bases). Germline V CDR1 and CDR2: MNHNY, SVGAGI (reference sequence). The CDR3 runs to 16 residues. V was clipped by 8 bases and J by 6 bases, with 22 bases between them. The CDR3, as DNA: TGTGCCAGCCGCACCCCACCAGCGGCTACACCCGGGGAGCTGTTTTTT. Encoded protein: CASRTPPAATPGELFF.

Comment on this clone: The same CDR3 is also encoded by other DNA sequences in this sample. The J gene is TRBJ2-1, the V gene TRBV6-5; D might be TRBD2 (5 bases). CDR3 length equals 14 residues. Germline V gene sequence: CDR1 MNHEY, CDR2 SVGAGI. With 0 bases removed from V and 3 bases from J, the gap between germline ends came to 6 bases. CDR3 protein: CASSYSRVYNEQFF. CDR3 sequence (DNA): TGTGCCAGCAGTTACTCGCGGGTCTACAATGAGCAGTTCTTC.

In this sample, this clone turned up once. The rearrangement uses TRBV28 and TRBJ2-1; a possible D gene is TRBD2 (6 bases). V lost 2 bases, J lost 4 bases, and 9 bases lay in between. Germline assignment: CDR1 MDHEN and CDR2 SYDVKM. The CDR3 consists of 14 residues. The CDR3 region is CASSLGGTYNEQFF. For the CDR3, the DNA is TGTGCCAGCAGTTTAGGCGGGACTTACAATGAGCAGTTCTTC. Drawing the rest from reference TRBV28 and TRBJ2-1, the complete variable domain is DVKVTQSSRYLVKRTGEKVFLECVQDMDHENMFWYRQDPGLGLRLIYFSYDVKMKEKGDIPEGYSVSREKKERFSLILESASTNQTSMYLCASSLGGTYNEQFFGPGTRLTVL.

The chain employs TRBV11-2 and TRBJ1-5; unclear D gene. Trimming left V 8 bases short and J 0 bases short, with 8 bases between. The CDR3 is 13 amino acids. Germline assignment: CDR1 SGHAT and CDR2 FQNNGV. The CDR3 spells CASATYSNQPQHF. The DNA of the CDR3 is TGTGCCAGCGCAACTTATAGCAATCAGCCCCAGCATTTT.

This clone has only one observation. CDR3 sequence reads: CASSLPGTAFYNEQFF. CDR3 bases: TGCGCCAGCAGCTTGCCCGGGACAGCCTTTTACAATGAGCAGTTCTTC. The J gene is TRBJ2-1, the V gene TRBV5-1; 7 positions match TRBD1. Germline CDR1 is SGHRS and CDR2 is YFSETQ. The CDR3 length is 16 residues. Losses at the gene ends were 1 base for V and 4 bases for J; bases not matched to a gene: 8.

The CDR3 sequence: CASSYYRQTHLLSYGYTF. The CDR3 DNA follows: TGTGCCAGCAGCTACTACCGGCAAACCCACCTCCTCAGCTATGGCTACACCTTC. V is TRBV11-1 and J is TRBJ1-2; D ambiguous. The CDR3 is 18 amino acids. Trimming cost V 4 bases and J 4 bases, with 25 bases left between them. Germline CDR1 SGHAT, CDR2 FQDESV (reference sequence).

This chain joins TRBV19 and TRBJ1-3; D ambiguous. The CDR3 extends over 14 amino acids. V lost 5 bases to trimming and J lost 1 base, with 9 bases between them. CDR1 and CDR2 from the germline V gene are LNHDA and SQIVND (reference sequence). The CDR3 DNA is TGTGCCAGTAGTTCCCGACATTCTGGAAACACCATATATTTT. Residues: CASSSRHSGNTIYF.

The chain joins TRBV7-9 to TRBJ1-2; 11 bases are shared with TRBD1. V lost 5 bases to trimming and J lost 8 bases; unmatched junction nucleotides: 13. There are 16 residues in the CDR3. The germline CDR1 and CDR2 sequences are SEHNR and FQNEAQ (reference sequence). CDR3 sequence reads: CASSPWSGTGGGGYTF. CDR3 DNA: TGTGCCAGCAGCCCCTGGTCCGGGACAGGGGGAGGCGGCTACACCTTC. The complete variable domain, with remaining parts taken from reference TRBV7-9 and TRBJ1-2, reads DTGVSQNPRHKITKRGQNVTFRCDPISEHNRLYWYRQTLGQGPEFLTYFQNEAQLEKSRLLSDRFSAERPKGSFSTLEIQRTEQGDSAMYLCASSPWSGTGGGGYTFGSGTRLTVV.

This chain uses TRBV28 with TRBJ2-3, with D unresolved. CDR3 length equals 13 residues. Deletions cut 6 bases from V and 4 bases from J, with 11 bases between. CDR1 and CDR2 (germline): MDHEN, SYDVKM. CDR3 region: CASSRPGADTQYF. Written as DNA, the CDR3 is TGTGCCAGCAGCCGACCTGGGGCAGATACGCAGTATTTT.

The chain is built from TRBV29-1 and TRBJ2-3, with D tentatively TRBD1 (5 bases). There are 13 residues in the CDR3. V lost 4 bases and J 8 bases, leaving 16 bases between the germline ends. Germline V lookup: CDR1 SQVTM, CDR2 ANQGSEA. For the CDR3, the DNA is TGCAGCGTTGTGCCCAACCTCCAGGGTACGCAGTATTTT. It translates to CSVVPNLQGTQYF.